Sequencing of this T cell receptor (beta chain) was carried out in a study of radiation and T cells in renal cell carcinoma. Repertoires were generated with immunoSEQ multiplex PCR, while TCRdb's copy carries only in-frame clones and drops some. The sample shows 60,000 to 80,000 clones, roughly 82% of them seen only once. Germline V lookup: CDR1 MNHNS, CDR2 SASEGT. CDR3 length: 16 residues. V was shortened by 0 bases and J by 4 bases, with 16 bases between the two germline ends. This sample's time point: blood 2 weeks post-SBRT. Treatment defined: 15 Gy SBRT to primary tumor, nephrectomy 4 weeks later.

This clonotype was sampled from a man aged 55-75 years with renal cell carcinoma. This chain joins TRBV6-1 and TRBJ2-7; D is uncertain. Sequencing used blood, obtained from a patient whose treatment included radiotherapy and nephrectomy. Written as DNA, the CDR3 is TGTGCCAGCAGTGAAGCTTTTATCCGGTCCGGGTACGAGCAGTACTTC. Translation gives CASSEAFIRSGYEQYF.